This T cell receptor (beta chain) emerged from a study of a mutant IDH1 vaccine in newly diagnosed glioma. This clone showed up just a few times. Its antigen is undetermined. V lost 3 bases to trimming and J lost 5 bases; unmatched junction nucleotides: 2. The CDR3 loop spans 12 amino acids. Germline V gene sequence: CDR1 SQVTM, CDR2 ANQGSEA. Data came from immunoSEQ multiplex PCR; TCRdb stores just in-frame clones and leaves some out. This table has tens of thousands of clones, 80% to 90% appearing once. Time point of the sample: week 35, safety follow-up. Doses of 300 ug of mutant IDH1 20-mer peptide were given with topical imiquimod.

The chain uses TRBV29-1 and TRBJ2-7, with 9 bases matching TRBD2. This TCR was sampled from a man aged 35-49 years with glioma. Sequencing was performed on PBMCs, taken from a glioma patient whose treatment included an IDH1 peptide vaccine. In DNA form, the CDR3 reads TGCAGCGTTGAGGTAGCGGGAGACGAGCAGTACTTC. Its protein is CSVEVAGDEQYF.